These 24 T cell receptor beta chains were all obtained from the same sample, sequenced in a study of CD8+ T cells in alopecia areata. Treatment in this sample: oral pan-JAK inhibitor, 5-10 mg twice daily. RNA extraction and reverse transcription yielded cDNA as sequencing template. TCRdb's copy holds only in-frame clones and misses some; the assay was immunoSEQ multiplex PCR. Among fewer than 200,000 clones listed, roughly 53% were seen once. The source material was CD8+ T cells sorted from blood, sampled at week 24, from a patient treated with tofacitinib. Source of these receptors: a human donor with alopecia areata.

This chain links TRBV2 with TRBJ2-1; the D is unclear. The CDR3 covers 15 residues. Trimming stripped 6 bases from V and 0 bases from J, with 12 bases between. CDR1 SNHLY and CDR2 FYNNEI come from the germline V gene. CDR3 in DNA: TGTGCCAGCAGAGTAGGAGCCTCCTCCTACAATGAGCAGTTCTTC. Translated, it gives CASRVGASSYNEQFF.

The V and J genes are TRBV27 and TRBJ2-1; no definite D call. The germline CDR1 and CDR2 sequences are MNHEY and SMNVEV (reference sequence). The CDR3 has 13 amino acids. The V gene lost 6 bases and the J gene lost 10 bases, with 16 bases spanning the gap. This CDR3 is CASRPQSRREQFF. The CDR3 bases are TGTGCCAGCAGGCCCCAGAGCCGACGAGAGCAGTTCTTC.

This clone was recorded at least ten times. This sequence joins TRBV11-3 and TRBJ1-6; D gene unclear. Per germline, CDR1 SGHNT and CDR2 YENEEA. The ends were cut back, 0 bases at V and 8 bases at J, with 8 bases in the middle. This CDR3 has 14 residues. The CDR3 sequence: CASSLDLPDSPLHF. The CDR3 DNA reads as TGTGCCAGCAGCTTAGATCTGCCAGATTCACCCCTCCACTTT.

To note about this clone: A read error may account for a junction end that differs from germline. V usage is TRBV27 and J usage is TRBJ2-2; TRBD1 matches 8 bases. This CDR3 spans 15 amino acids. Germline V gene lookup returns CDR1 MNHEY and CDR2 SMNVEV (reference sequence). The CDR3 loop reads CASSSGTGGAGDLFF. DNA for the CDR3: TGTGCCAGCAGTTCCGGGACAGGTGGGGCCGGGGACCTGTTTTTT.

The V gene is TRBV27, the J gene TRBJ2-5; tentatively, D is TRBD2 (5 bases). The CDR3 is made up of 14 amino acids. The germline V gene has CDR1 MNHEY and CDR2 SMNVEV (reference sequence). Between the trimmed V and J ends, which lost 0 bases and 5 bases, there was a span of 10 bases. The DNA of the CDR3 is TGTGCCAGCAGTTTATCAATTAGCGTCGAGACCCAGTACTTC. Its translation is CASSLSISVETQYF.

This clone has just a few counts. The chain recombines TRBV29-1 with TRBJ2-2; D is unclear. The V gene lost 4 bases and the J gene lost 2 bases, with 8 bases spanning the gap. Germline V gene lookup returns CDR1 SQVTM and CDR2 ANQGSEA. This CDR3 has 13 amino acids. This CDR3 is CSVVAANTGELFF. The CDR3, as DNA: TGCAGCGTTGTGGCAGCCAACACCGGGGAGCTGTTTTTT.

DNA of the CDR3: TGTGCCAGCACCCTTACCCGGAAGTATGGCTACACCTTC. It codes for CASTLTRKYGYTF. This chain uses TRBV6-5 with TRBJ1-2; D remains ambiguous. The CDR3 length is 13 residues. Deletions cut 7 bases from V and 5 bases from J, with 14 bases between. CDR1 MNHEY and CDR2 SVGAGI come from the germline V gene.

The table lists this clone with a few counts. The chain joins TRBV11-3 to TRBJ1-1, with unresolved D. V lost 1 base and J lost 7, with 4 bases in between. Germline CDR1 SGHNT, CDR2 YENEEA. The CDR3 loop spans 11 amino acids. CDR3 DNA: TGTGCCAGCAGCTTAGCGAATGAAGCTTTCTTT. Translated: CASSLANEAFF. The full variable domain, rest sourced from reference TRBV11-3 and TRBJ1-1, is EAGVVQSPRYKIIEKKQPVAFWCNPISGHNTLYWYLQNLGQGPELLIRYENEEAVDDSQLPKDRFSAERLKGVDSTLKIQPAELGDSAVYLCASSLANEAFFGQGTRLTVV.

CDR3 DNA sequence: TGTGCTAGTACAAGCGGGGGACACTACAATGAGCAGTTCTTC. Translating gives CASTSGGHYNEQFF. This chain uses TRBV12-5 with TRBJ2-1; the match to TRBD2 covers 8 bases. This CDR3 has 14 residues. J lost 3 bases, V lost 8 bases, and 6 bases had no gene match. From germline, CDR1 is LGHNT and CDR2 FRNRAP.

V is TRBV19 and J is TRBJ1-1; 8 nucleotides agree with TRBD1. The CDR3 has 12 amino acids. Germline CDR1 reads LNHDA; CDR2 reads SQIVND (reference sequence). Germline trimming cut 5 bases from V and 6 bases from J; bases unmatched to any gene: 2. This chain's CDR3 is CASSLTGAEAFF. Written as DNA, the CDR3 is TGTGCCAGTAGTTTGACAGGGGCTGAAGCTTTCTTT.

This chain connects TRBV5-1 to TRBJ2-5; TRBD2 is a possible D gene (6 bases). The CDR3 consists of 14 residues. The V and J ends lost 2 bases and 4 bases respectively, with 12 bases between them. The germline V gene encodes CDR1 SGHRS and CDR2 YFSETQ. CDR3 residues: CASSFGGDSETQYF. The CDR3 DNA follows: TGCGCCAGCAGCTTTGGAGGGGACTCAGAGACCCAGTACTTC.

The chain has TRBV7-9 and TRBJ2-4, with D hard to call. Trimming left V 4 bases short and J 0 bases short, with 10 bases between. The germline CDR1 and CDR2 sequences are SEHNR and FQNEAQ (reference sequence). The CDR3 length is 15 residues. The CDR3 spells CASSSIELAKNIQYF. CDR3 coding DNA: TGTGCCAGCAGCTCCATAGAATTAGCCAAAAACATTCAGTACTTC.

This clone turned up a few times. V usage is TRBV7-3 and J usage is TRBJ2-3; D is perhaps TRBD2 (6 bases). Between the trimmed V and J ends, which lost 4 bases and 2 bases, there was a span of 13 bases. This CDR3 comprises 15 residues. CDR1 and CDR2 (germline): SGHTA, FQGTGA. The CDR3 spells CASSWSGGTTDTQYF. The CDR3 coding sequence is TGTGCCAGCAGCTGGTCAGGCGGGACCACAGATACGCAGTATTTT.

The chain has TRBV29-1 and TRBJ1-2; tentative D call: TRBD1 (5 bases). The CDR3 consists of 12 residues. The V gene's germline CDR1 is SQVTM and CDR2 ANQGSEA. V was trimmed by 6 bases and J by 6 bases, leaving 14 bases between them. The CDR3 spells CSVLWGRDGYTF. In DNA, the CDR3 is TGCAGCGTCCTATGGGGGAGGGATGGCTACACCTTC.

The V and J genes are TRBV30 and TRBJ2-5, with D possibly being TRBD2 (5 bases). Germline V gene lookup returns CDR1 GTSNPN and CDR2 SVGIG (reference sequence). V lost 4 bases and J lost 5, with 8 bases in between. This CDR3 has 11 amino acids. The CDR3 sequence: CAWNQRETQYF. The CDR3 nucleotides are TGTGCCTGGAACCAGCGGGAGACCCAGTACTTC.

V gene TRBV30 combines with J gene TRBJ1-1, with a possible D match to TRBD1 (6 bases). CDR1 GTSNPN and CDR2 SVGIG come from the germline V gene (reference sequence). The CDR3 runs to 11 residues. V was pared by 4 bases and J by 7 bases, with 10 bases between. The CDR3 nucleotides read TGTGCCTGGACCATAGGGGGTGAAGCTTTCTTT. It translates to CAWTIGGEAFF.

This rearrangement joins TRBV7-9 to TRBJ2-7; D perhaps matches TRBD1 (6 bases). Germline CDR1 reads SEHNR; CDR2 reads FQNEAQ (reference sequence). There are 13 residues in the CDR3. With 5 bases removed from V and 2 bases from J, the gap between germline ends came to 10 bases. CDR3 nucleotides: TGTGCCAGCAGCCCCCGGGACACCTACGAGCAGTACTTC. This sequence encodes CASSPRDTYEQYF.

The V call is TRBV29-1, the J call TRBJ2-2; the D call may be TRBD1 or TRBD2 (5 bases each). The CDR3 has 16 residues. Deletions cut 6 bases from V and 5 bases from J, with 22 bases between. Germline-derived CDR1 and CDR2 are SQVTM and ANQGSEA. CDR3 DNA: TGCAGCGTCCTCGGGGTGGCAGGGTTGGGAACCGGGGAGCTGTTTTTT. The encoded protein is CSVLGVAGLGTGELFF.

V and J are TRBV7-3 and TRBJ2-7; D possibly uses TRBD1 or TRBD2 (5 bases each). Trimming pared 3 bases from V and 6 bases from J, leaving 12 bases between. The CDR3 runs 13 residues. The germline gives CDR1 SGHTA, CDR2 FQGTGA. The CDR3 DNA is TGTGCCAGCAGCTTGGGGGTCTTGGGCGAGCAGTACTTC. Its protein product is CASSLGVLGEQYF.

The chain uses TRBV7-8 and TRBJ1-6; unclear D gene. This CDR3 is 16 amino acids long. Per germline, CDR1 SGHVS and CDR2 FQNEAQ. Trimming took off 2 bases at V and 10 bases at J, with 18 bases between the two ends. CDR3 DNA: TGTGCCAGCAGCTTACTAAGACCGGTTGGAATCTCACCCCTCCACTTT. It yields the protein CASSLLRPVGISPLHF.

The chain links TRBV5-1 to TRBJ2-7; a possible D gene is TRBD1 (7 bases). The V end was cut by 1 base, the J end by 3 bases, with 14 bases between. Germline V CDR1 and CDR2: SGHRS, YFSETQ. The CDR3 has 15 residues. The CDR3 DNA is TGCGCCAGCAGCTTGACCGGGACAGCGGGCTACGAGCAGTACTTC. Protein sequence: CASSLTGTAGYEQYF.

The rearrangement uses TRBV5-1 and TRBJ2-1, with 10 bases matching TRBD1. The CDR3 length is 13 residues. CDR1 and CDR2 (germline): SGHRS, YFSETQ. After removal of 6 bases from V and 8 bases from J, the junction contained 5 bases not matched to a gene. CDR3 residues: CASNRQGADEQFF. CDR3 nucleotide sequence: TGCGCCAGCAACCGACAGGGGGCCGATGAGCAGTTCTTC.

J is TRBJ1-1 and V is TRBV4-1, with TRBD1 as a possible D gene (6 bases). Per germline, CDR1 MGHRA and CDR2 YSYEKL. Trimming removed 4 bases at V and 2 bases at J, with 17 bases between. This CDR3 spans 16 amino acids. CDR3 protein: CASSLTLARGNTEAFF. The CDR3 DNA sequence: TGCGCCAGCAGCCTAACCCTCGCCAGGGGAAACACTGAAGCTTTCTTT.

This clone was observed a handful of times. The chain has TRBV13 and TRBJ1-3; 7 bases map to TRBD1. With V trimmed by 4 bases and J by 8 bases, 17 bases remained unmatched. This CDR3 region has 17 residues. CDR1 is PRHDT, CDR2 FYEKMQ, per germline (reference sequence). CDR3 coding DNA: TGTGCCAGCAGCTCCGGCGGAGGGGACAGCGGGCGAGACACCATATATTTT. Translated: CASSSGGGDSGRDTIYF.